This is a list of T cell receptor beta chains from one sample in a study of blood T cell repertoires in COVID-19. The repertoire was sequenced with immunoSEQ multiplex PCR; TCRdb's copy has only in-frame clones and lacks some. This sample has about 310,000 clones; 85% occur once, and the top ten carry approximately 1.9%. Material: PBMCs or T cells enriched from blood (not recorded which). These receptors were collected from a woman younger than 45 who had been exposed to COVID-19. CDR3s include the opening cysteine and the closing phenylalanine or tryptophan. Fields, in order: J gene, V gene, clone size, D gene, CDR3 length, CDR3 DNA, CDR3 protein. D genes are given only for firm matches. Clone size is shown for a subset of rows, as once, few, many or a class of expanded clone.

>TRBJ1-1|TRBV24-1|NA|TRBD1|15
TGTGCCACCAGATCCGGGACAGGCATTTATGGTGAAGCTTTCTTT
CATRSGTGIYGEAFF
>TRBJ1-5|TRBV28|NA|TRBD1|15
TGTGCCAGCAGGAGACTAGACAGGGCGAATCAGCCCCAGCATTTT
CASRRLDRANQPQHF
>TRBJ1-6|TRBV27|NA|NA|14
TGTGCCAGCGGAACCGGGACAAGGCATTCACCCCTCCACTTT
CASGTGTRHSPLHF
>TRBJ2-7|TRBV2|NA|TRBD2|15
TGTGCCAGCAGCTGGACTAGCGGGAGGGCAAAAGAGCAGTACTTC
CASSWTSGRAKEQYF
>TRBJ1-1|TRBV5-1|NA|NA|15
TGCGCCAGCAGCTTGTATTCCAGGCAGAACACTGAAGCTTTCTTT
CASSLYSRQNTEAFF
>TRBJ1-1|TRBV28|NA|NA|15
TGTGCCAGCAGTTTAGAGGTCGCCTTGAACACTGAAGCTTTCTTT
CASSLEVALNTEAFF
>TRBJ1-5|TRBV7-2|NA|TRBD1|14
TGTGCCAGCAGCTTAAAGACAGGGGGTCAGCCCCAGCATTTT
CASSLKTGGQPQHF
>TRBJ1-1|TRBV7-2|NA|NA|14
TGTGCCAGCAGCTTACAGGGGAGGAACACTGAAGCTTTCTTT
CASSLQGRNTEAFF
>TRBJ2-2|TRBV7-3|NA|TRBD1|15
TGTGCCAGCAGCTTTGGACAGGGACGGACCGGGGAGCTGTTTTTT
CASSFGQGRTGELFF
>TRBJ1-5|TRBV3-1/TRBV3-2|few|NA|14
TGTGCCAGCAGCCAACTTTATAGCAATCAGCCCCAGCATTTT
CASSQLYSNQPQHF
>TRBJ1-6|TRBV14|NA|NA|13
TGTGCCAGCAGTGTAATTGGCGGTTCACCCCTCCACTTT
CASSVIGGSPLHF
>TRBJ2-5|TRBV5-5|NA|TRBD1|15
TGTGCCAGCAGCTCCCAGACAGGGGGCCAAGAGACCCAGTACTTC
CASSSQTGGQETQYF
>TRBJ2-1|TRBV28|NA|TRBD2|13
TGTGCCAGCATGGGACTAGCGGTGAATGAGCAGTTCTTC
CASMGLAVNEQFF
>TRBJ2-1|TRBV28|few|TRBD1|15
TGTGCCAGCAGACCACCGGGACAGGGGCTCGGTGAGCAGTTCTTC
CASRPPGQGLGEQFF
>TRBJ1-1|TRBV12-3/TRBV12-4|NA|NA|13
TGTGCCAGCAGTTTTAGGGAGGGCACTGAAGCTTTCTTT
CASSFREGTEAFF
>TRBJ2-1|TRBV4-3|NA|TRBD1|18
TGCGCCAGCAGCCAAGACTTAACGGGACAGGCCTCCTACAATGAGCAGTTCTTC
CASSQDLTGQASYNEQFF
>TRBJ1-6|TRBV6-2/TRBV6-3|NA|NA|12
TGTGCCAGCAGTTACACGCGGTGGTCCCTCCACTTT
CASSYTRWSLHF
>TRBJ2-2|TRBV6-5|NA|NA|15
TGTGCCAGCAGTTTGGGGGGGCCGGGCACCGGGGAGCTGTTTTTT
CASSLGGPGTGELFF
>TRBJ2-5|TRBV21-1|once|NA|17
TGTGCCAGCAGCTCGGTCGACCAACTAGCGGGGGACGGGACCCAGTACTTC
CASSSVDQLAGDGTQYF
>TRBJ2-1|TRBV18|NA|NA|14
TGTGCCAGCTCACCACCGGTGGTACAGGCCCAGCAGTTCTTC
CASSPPVVQAQQFF
>TRBJ1-5|TRBV18|NA|NA|15
TGTGCCAGCTCACCGTCGACAGTTAGCAATCAGCCCCAGCATTTT
CASSPSTVSNQPQHF
>TRBJ2-5|TRBV7-7|NA|NA|11
TGTGCTAGCAGCCCCAAAGAGACCCAGTACTTC
CASSPKETQYF
>TRBJ2-5|TRBV5-1|NA|NA|11
TGCGCCAGCAGCCTAGAAGAGACCCAGTACTTC
CASSLEETQYF
>TRBJ1-4|TRBV24-1|NA|NA|16
TGTGCCACCAGTGACCCCGACGGAGCAACTAATGAAAAACTGTTTTTT
CATSDPDGATNEKLFF
>TRBJ2-5|TRBV5-1|NA|NA|14
TGCGCCAGCAGCTTGGTGTCAGGGTCAGAGACCCAGTACTTC
CASSLVSGSETQYF
>TRBJ1-4|TRBV5-1|NA|TRBD1|14
TGCGCCAGCAGCAGGACAGGGAGTAATGAAAAACTGTTTTTT
CASSRTGSNEKLFF
>TRBJ2-1|TRBV7-3|NA|NA|13
TGTGCCAGCAGGGACTCACCCATCGGCGAGCAGTTCTTC
CASRDSPIGEQFF
>TRBJ1-3|TRBV2|NA|NA|14
TGTGCCAGCAGGGCCGAAGTCTCTGGAAACACCATATATTTT
CASRAEVSGNTIYF
>TRBJ2-7|TRBV7-8|NA|NA|12
TGTGCCAGCAGCCCAGGTCAGAACGAGCAGTACTTC
CASSPGQNEQYF
>TRBJ2-3|TRBV19|NA|NA|14
TGTGCCAGTAGTGAACCGGGACTCCAAGATACGCAGTATTTT
CASSEPGLQDTQYF
>TRBJ2-1|TRBV27|NA|TRBD2|15
TGTGCCAGCAGTCTTCTAGCGGGCCTGGACAATGAGCAGTTCTTC
CASSLLAGLDNEQFF
>TRBJ1-3|TRBV9|NA|NA|16
TGTGCCAGCAGCTCCTCGGGGGTTATCTCTGGAAACACCATATATTTT
CASSSSGVISGNTIYF
>TRBJ2-7|TRBV28|NA|NA|18
TGTGCCAGCAGTCAGGGGACCTCCGGAAGGAAGTGGTCCTACGAGCAGTACTTC
CASSQGTSGRKWSYEQYF
>TRBJ1-4|TRBV15|NA|TRBD1|16
TGTGCCACCAGCAGAGATCCGGGACAGGGAGATGAAAAACTGTTTTTT
CATSRDPGQGDEKLFF
>TRBJ1-2|TRBV30|NA|TRBD1|12
TGTGCCTGGGTAGGGGGCGGCTATGGCTACACCTTC
CAWVGGGYGYTF
>TRBJ2-7|TRBV6-2/TRBV6-3|NA|TRBD2|17
TGTGCCAGCAGTTACGCTGGACTGACTAGCGGTTCCTACGAGCAGTACTTC
CASSYAGLTSGSYEQYF
>TRBJ2-2|TRBV5-6|NA|TRBD2|14
TGTGCCAGCATCCGGACGGGGGGCACCGGGGAGCTGTTTTTT
CASIRTGGTGELFF
>TRBJ2-2|TRBV7-3|NA|NA|16
TGTGCCAGCAGCTTAAGTACAAGGGGGTTGGCCGGGGAGCTGTTTTTT
CASSLSTRGLAGELFF
>TRBJ2-4|TRBV2|NA|NA|16
TGTGCCAGCAGTGTGTTGGCAGGGATGGCCAAAAACATTCAGTACTTC
CASSVLAGMAKNIQYF
>TRBJ2-1|TRBV27|NA|NA|14
TGTGCCAGCAGTTTAATGCAGGGGATGTATGAGCAGTTCTTC
CASSLMQGMYEQFF
>TRBJ1-4|TRBV5-1|NA|NA|17
TGCGCCAGCAGTTCACTGCCCGTTGAGAATAGAGGTGAAAAACTGTTTTTT
CASSSLPVENRGEKLFF
>TRBJ2-7|TRBV19|NA|NA|14
TGTGCCAGTAGTATATGGCAGGGGAACTACGAGCAGTACTTC
CASSIWQGNYEQYF
>TRBJ2-1|TRBV5-1|NA|TRBD1|13
TGCGCCAGCAGCGGGACGGGACAGCATGAGCAGTTCTTC
CASSGTGQHEQFF
>TRBJ1-3|TRBV18|NA|NA|15
TGTGCCAGCTCGACTCGGGAGCATAACGGAAACACCATATATTTT
CASSTREHNGNTIYF
>TRBJ1-6|TRBV11-1|NA|TRBD1|15
TGTGCCAGCAGCTTTAACCGGGACAGATACTCACCCCTCCACTTT
CASSFNRDRYSPLHF
>TRBJ2-3|TRBV30|NA|TRBD1|14
TGTGCCTGGAGTCCGGGACAGGGAGCAGATACGCAGTATTTT
CAWSPGQGADTQYF
>TRBJ2-7|TRBV28|NA|NA|14
TGTGCCAGCTCGGCCGGGACACGAACCTACGAGCAGTACTTC
CASSAGTRTYEQYF
>TRBJ2-1|TRBV25-1|NA|TRBD2|18
TGTGCCAGCAGTGAATTGGGTGGGGGGACTAGCGGGAGAAATGAGCAGTTCTTC
CASSELGGGTSGRNEQFF
>TRBJ2-2|TRBV5-5|NA|TRBD2|16
TGTGCCAGCAGCAAGAGGACTAGCACGAACACCGGGGAGCTGTTTTTT
CASSKRTSTNTGELFF
>TRBJ2-2|TRBV7-3|NA|NA|16
TGTGCCAGCCGCTTGGACAGCTTCGCGAACACCGGGGAGCTGTTTTTT
CASRLDSFANTGELFF
>TRBJ2-3|TRBV9|NA|NA|18
TGTGCCAGCAGCGGACTTCTGCCCTCAAAGTCTAGCACAGATACGCAGTATTTT
CASSGLLPSKSSTDTQYF
>TRBJ2-3|TRBV7-8|NA|TRBD2|16
TGTGCCAGCAGCCGAGCGGGGGGGCCCCGCACAGATACGCAGTATTTT
CASSRAGGPRTDTQYF